What follows is one TCR beta chain and its context. CDR3 length: 14 residues. The V gene lost 2 bases and the J gene lost 5 bases, with 13 bases spanning the gap. Germline V gene lookup returns CDR1 SGHTA and CDR2 FQGTGA. This sample is part of a study of cytomegalovirus exposure and HLA in healthy donors. On the study more broadly: The use of the same platform for the 95 to 150 validation repertoires and the roughly 700 first-cohort repertoires was reported by a later analysis.

The repertoire was sequenced with immunoSEQ multiplex PCR; TCRdb's copy has only in-frame clones and lacks some. Of over 250,000 clones in the sample, 87% were seen once. This sequence originates from a woman aged 25 to 39 in good health and CMV-seropositive. The V and J genes are TRBV7-3 and TRBJ2-7; D ambiguous. Sequenced material: PBMCs. The CDR3 DNA reads as TGTGCCAGCAGCTTATATCCGGGTTACGACGAGCAGTACTTC. Translated, it gives CASSLYPGYDEQYF.